The 8 T cell receptor beta chains in this list originate from one sample, sequenced in a study of human T cells and chemical hapten exposure. The time point is: patch test 1, 2 weeks after DPC sensitization. The treatment was: therapeutic diphenylcyclopropenone sensitization with weekly scalp DPC. Via MiXCR, TCRdb re-called the RACE reads, giving one row per CDR3 protein. The sample shows approximately 110,000 distinct CDR3 sequences, 9.5% to 12% of them seen only once. Sample: whole blood, taken in connection with sensitization to the hapten diphenylcyclopropenone (DPC). These TCRs come from a woman in her 40s with alopecia areata. Some clones in this sample may be carry-over from other donors' samples.

This clonotype was seen many times. The chain uses TRBV29-1 and TRBJ2-5; 10 bases agree with TRBD2. The germline V gene encodes CDR1 SQVTM and CDR2 ANQGSEA. This CDR3 region has 14 residues. J was trimmed by 5 bases and V by 7 bases; bases with no gene match: 10. CDR3: CSADPSGGSETQYF. DNA for the CDR3: TGCAGCGCCGACCCTAGCGGGGGTTCGGAGACCCAGTACTTC.

The chain links TRBV7-9 to TRBJ2-7; 7 bases match TRBD1. V was pared by 0 bases and J by 5 bases, with 4 bases of the junction left unmatched. The V gene's germline CDR1 is SEHNR and CDR2 FQNEAQ (reference sequence). The CDR3 length is 14 residues. This chain's CDR3 is CASSLAGGFNEQYF. The CDR3 DNA sequence: TGTGCCAGCAGCTTAGCAGGGGGCTTCAACGAGCAGTACTTC.

The rearrangement uses TRBV5-4 and TRBJ2-5; the match to TRBD1 covers 7 bases. V dropped 4 bases and J dropped 2; count of bases not matched to a gene: 5. CDR1 and CDR2 from the germline V gene are SGHNT and YYREEE (reference sequence). The CDR3 covers 14 residues. The CDR3 sequence is CASSRDSKQETQYF. CDR3 sequence (DNA): TGTGCCAGCAGCCGGGACAGTAAACAAGAGACCCAGTACTTC.

This clonotype was recorded a few times. The chain joins TRBV3-1 to TRBJ2-2; D might be TRBD1 or TRBD2, each matching 5 bases. Trimming took off 2 bases at V and 5 bases at J, with 21 bases between the two ends. Germline V gene sequence: CDR1 LGHDT, CDR2 YNNKEL (reference sequence). The CDR3 is 18 amino acids. The CDR3 region is CASSQPRGALDDTGELFF. Here the CDR3 DNA reads TGTGCCAGCAGCCAACCTCGAGGGGCGTTGGACGATACCGGGGAGCTGTTTTTT. The variable domain in full, with the rest retrieved from reference TRBV3-1 and TRBJ2-2, is DTAVSQTPKYLVTQMGNDKSIKCEQNLGHDTMYWYKQDSKKFLKIMFSYNNKELIINETVPNRFSPKSPDKAHLNLHINSLELGDSAVYFCASSQPRGALDDTGELFFGEGSRLTVL.

This clonotype was recorded a few times. The genes are TRBV9 and TRBJ1-1; D is ambiguous. The CDR3 extends over 15 amino acids. Trimming removed 0 bases from V and 0 bases from J, with 9 bases in between. The germline gives CDR1 SGDLS, CDR2 YYNGEE. The CDR3 loop reads CASSVVGLMNTEAFF. The CDR3 nucleotides read TGTGCCAGCAGCGTAGTCGGCCTTATGAACACTGAAGCTTTCTTT. Supplemented by reference TRBV9 and TRBJ1-1, the full variable domain reads DSGVTQTPKHLITATGQRVTLRCSPRSGDLSVYWYQQSLDQGLQFLIQYYNGEERAKGNILERFSAQQFPDLHSELNLSSLELGDSALYFCASSVVGLMNTEAFFGQGTRLTVV.

The chain uses TRBV4-2 and TRBJ2-3; 10 bases agree with TRBD2. V gave up 1 base and J gave up 5 bases; unmatched junction bases: 3. CDR3 length: 15 residues. The germline gives CDR1 LGHNA, CDR2 YNFKEQ. The CDR3 bases are TGTGCCAGCAGCCAAGTAGCTAGCGGGGGAGATACGCAGTATTTT. Its translation: CASSQVASGGDTQYF.

For this clonotype: This CDR3 is missing its conserved last phenylalanine or tryptophan, likely due to a read error. The rearrangement joins TRBV18 to TRBJ1-1, with D maybe TRBD1 (5 bases). The CDR3 has 13 amino acids. Trimming took 5 bases from V and 0 from J, leaving 7 bases between them. In germline, CDR1 is KGHSH, CDR2 LQKENI. CDR3 region: CASSGGMNTEAFI. For the CDR3, the DNA is TGTGCCAGCTCAGGGGGGATGAACACTGAAGCTTTCATT.

Comments on this clonotype: It may be a read error: a sequence one base away is much more abundant. The rearrangement uses TRBV28 and TRBJ1-5; D might be TRBD1 (5 bases). Germline CDR1 MDHEN, CDR2 SYDVKM. The CDR3 consists of 14 residues. The CDR3 here is CASIEGSSNQSQHF. Written as DNA, the CDR3 is TGTGCCAGCATCGAGGGGTCTAGCAATCAGTCCCAGCATTTT.